The 4 T cell receptor beta chains below were found in one sample sequenced in a study of blood T cell repertoires in COVID-19. The assay was immunoSEQ multiplex PCR, and TCRdb's table has in-frame clones only and misses some. Here the sample spans approximately 200,000 clones, approximately 86% being singletons. The sequenced sample consisted of PBMCs or T cells enriched from blood (not recorded which). The receptors shown here come from a woman aged 25 to 39 who had recovered from COVID-19.

The gene calls are TRBV29-1 and TRBJ1-1; TRBD1 is a possible D gene (5 bases). Germline V gene sequence: CDR1 SQVTM, CDR2 ANQGSEA. The V and J ends lost 3 bases and 5 bases respectively, with 16 bases between them. CDR3 length: 14 amino acids. The CDR3 here is CSVDPRRGNTEAFF. In DNA form, the CDR3 reads TGCAGCGTTGATCCCCGACGGGGGAATACTGAAGCTTTCTTT.

This rearrangement joins TRBV9 to TRBJ2-5, with TRBD1 identical over 7 bases. Germline assignment: CDR1 SGDLS and CDR2 YYNGEE. There are 14 residues in the CDR3. V shed 5 bases, J shed 5 bases, and the junction held 9 bases outside the gene matches. CDR3 protein: CASSTTGFRETQYF. For the CDR3, the DNA is TGTGCCAGCAGTACGACAGGGTTTCGTGAGACCCAGTACTTC.

V is TRBV30 and J is TRBJ1-1; TRBD1 aligns across 9 bases. V was clipped by 4 bases and J by 5 bases; unmatched bases: 14. This CDR3 spans 16 amino acids. The germline V gene has CDR1 GTSNPN and CDR2 SVGIG (reference sequence). The CDR3 loop reads CAWTKPGTGRETEAFF. The CDR3 DNA is TGTGCCTGGACTAAGCCCGGGACAGGGAGGGAAACTGAAGCTTTCTTT.

V usage is TRBV30 and J usage is TRBJ1-1; TRBD1 agrees at 7 bases. The CDR3 is 15 amino acids. CDR1 and CDR2 (germline): GTSNPN, SVGIG (reference sequence). Trimming took 3 bases from V and 1 from J; bases not matched to a gene: 8. The CDR3 DNA is TGTGCCTGGAGCCCCCGGACAGGAGCGAACACTGAAGCTTTCTTT. Its translation: CAWSPRTGANTEAFF.